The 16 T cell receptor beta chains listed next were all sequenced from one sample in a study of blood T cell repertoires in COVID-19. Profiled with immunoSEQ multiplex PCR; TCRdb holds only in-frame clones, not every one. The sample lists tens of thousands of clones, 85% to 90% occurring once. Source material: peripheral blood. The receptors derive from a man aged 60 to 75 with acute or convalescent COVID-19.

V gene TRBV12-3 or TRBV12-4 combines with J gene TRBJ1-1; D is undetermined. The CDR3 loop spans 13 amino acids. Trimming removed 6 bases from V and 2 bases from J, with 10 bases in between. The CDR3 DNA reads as TGTGCCAGCAGGACCCGGGGAAACACTGAAGCTTTCTTT. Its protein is CASRTRGNTEAFF.

CDR3 nucleotide sequence: TGTGCCAGCAGCTTAAGGCGGGGGGTTAGCGCTGGAAACACCATATATTTT. Its protein is CASSLRRGVSAGNTIYF. J is TRBJ1-3 and V is TRBV7-6; D is perhaps TRBD1 (5 bases). Trimming pared 2 bases from V and 2 bases from J, leaving 16 bases between. Germline-derived CDR1 and CDR2 are SGHVS and FNYEAQ. The CDR3 runs to 17 residues.

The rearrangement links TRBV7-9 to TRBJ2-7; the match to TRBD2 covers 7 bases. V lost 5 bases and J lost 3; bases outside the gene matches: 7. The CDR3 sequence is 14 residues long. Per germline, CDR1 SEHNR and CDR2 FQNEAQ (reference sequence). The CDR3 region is CASSPPLAVYEQYF. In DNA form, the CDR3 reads TGTGCCAGCAGCCCCCCTCTAGCGGTCTACGAGCAGTACTTC.

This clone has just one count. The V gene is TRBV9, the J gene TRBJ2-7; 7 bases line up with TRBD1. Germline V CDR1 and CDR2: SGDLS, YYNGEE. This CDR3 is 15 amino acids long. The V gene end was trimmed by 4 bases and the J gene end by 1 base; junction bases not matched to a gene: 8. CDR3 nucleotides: TGTGCCAGCAGCCCCCCGGGACAGAGTTCCTACGAGCAGTACTTC. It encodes CASSPPGQSSYEQYF.

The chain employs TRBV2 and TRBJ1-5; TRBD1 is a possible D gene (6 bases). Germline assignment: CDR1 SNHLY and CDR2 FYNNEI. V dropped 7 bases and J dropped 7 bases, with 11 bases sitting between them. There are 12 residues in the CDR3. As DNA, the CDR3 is TGTGCCAGCAACCCCAGGGGACAGCCCCAGCATTTT. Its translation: CASNPRGQPQHF.

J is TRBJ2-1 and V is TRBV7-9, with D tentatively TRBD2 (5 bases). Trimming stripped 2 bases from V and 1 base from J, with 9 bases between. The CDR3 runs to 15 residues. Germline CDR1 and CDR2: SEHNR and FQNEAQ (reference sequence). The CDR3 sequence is CASSLTGVSYNEQFF. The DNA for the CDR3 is TGTGCCAGCAGCTTAACCGGGGTATCCTACAATGAGCAGTTCTTC.

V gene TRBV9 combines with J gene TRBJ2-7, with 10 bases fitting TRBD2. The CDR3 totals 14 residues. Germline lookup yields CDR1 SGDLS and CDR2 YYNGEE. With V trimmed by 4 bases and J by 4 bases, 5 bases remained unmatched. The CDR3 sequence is CASSSSGSAYEQYF. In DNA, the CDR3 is TGTGCCAGCAGCTCTAGCGGGAGTGCGTACGAGCAGTACTTC.

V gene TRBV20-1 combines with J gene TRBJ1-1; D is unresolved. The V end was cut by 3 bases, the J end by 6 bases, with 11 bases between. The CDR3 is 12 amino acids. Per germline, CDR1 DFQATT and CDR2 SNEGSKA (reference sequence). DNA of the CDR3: TGCAGTGCTAGTGGAAATCAGGCTGAAGCTTTCTTT. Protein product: CSASGNQAEAFF.

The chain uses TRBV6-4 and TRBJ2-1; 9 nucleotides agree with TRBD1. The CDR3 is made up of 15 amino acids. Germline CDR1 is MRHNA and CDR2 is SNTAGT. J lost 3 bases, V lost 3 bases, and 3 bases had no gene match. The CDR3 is CASSEEGQGYNEQFF. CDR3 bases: TGTGCCAGCAGTGAAGAGGGACAGGGCTACAATGAGCAGTTCTTC.

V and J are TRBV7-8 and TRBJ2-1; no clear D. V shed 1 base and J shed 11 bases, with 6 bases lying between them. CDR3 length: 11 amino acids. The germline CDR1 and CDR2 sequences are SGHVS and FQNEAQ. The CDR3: CASSLGAQQFF. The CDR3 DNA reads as TGTGCCAGCAGCTTAGGGGCCCAGCAGTTCTTC.

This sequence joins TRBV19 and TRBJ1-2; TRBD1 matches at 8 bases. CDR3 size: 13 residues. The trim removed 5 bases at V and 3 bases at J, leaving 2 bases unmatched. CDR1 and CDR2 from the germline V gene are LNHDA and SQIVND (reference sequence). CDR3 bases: TGTGCCAGTAGTGTACAGGGGGACTATGGCTACACCTTC. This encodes CASSVQGDYGYTF. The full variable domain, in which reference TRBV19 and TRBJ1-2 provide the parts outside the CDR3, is DGGITQSPKYLFRKEGQNVTLSCEQNLNHDAMYWYRQDPGQGLRLIYYSQIVNDFQKGDIAEGYSVSREKKESFPLTVTSAQKNPTAFYLCASSVQGDYGYTFGSGTRLTVV.

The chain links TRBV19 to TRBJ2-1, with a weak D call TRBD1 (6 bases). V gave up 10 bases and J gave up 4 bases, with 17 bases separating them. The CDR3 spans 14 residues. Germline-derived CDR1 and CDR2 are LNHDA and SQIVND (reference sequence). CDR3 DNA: TGTGCCACAAAAACGGGACACGGTTACAATGAGCAGTTCTTC. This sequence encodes CATKTGHGYNEQFF.

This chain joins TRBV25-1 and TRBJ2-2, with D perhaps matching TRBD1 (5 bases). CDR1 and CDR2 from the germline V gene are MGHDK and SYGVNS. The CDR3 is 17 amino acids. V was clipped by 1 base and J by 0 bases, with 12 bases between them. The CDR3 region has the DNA TGTGCCAGCAGTGAATTAGGGGTCAGGCCGAACACCGGGGAGCTGTTTTTT. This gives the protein CASSELGVRPNTGELFF.

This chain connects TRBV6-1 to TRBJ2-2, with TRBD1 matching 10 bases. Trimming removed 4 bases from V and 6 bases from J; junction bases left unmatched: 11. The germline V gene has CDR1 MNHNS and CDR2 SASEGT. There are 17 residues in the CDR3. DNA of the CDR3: TGTGCCAGCAGTGGCGGCCCGGGACAGGGGCGGGCCGGGGAGCTGTTTTTT. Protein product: CASSGGPGQGRAGELFF.

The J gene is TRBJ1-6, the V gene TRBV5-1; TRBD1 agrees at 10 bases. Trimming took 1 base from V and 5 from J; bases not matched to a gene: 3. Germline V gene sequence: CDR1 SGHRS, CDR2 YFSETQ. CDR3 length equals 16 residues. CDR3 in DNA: TGCGCCAGCAGCTTGTCTGGGACAGGGGATAATTCACCCCTCCACTTT. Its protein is CASSLSGTGDNSPLHF.

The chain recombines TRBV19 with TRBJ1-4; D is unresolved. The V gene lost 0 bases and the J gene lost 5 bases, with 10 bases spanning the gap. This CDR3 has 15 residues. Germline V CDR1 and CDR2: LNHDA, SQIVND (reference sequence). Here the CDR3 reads CASSIDRQPNEKLFF. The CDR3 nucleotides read TGTGCCAGTAGTATAGACAGGCAACCAAATGAAAAACTGTTTTTT.